The 20 T cell receptor beta chains below all came from one sample that was sequenced in a study of OX40 agonist ivuxolimab in advanced cancers. Using immunoSEQ multiplex PCR, the repertoire was profiled, and TCRdb retains in-frame clones only, with some absent. The data show around 70,000 clones, around four fifths seen once. The material was CD4+ or CD8+ T cells sorted from blood, obtained in a trial of the OX40 agonist ivuxolimab. The receptors here all came from an adult with an advanced solid tumor such as melanoma, head and neck, liver or kidney cancer.

The chain joins TRBV7-3 to TRBJ2-7; 10 positions match TRBD2. The junction had 5 bases not matched to a gene; V was cut back by 0 bases and J by 6 bases. CDR3 length: 15 residues. The V gene's germline CDR1 is SGHTA and CDR2 FQGTGA. The CDR3 sequence is CASSLTSGGIFEQYF. For the CDR3, the DNA is TGTGCCAGCAGCTTAACTAGCGGGGGGATCTTCGAGCAGTACTTC.

This CDR3 is CATSARTIAGRGGYTDTQYF. In DNA form, the CDR3 reads TGTGCCACCAGCGCCCGAACAATAGCGGGTCGCGGGGGGTACACAGATACGCAGTATTTT. The V call is TRBV15, the J call TRBJ2-3, with 8 bases that match TRBD2. This CDR3 spans 20 amino acids. Germline lookup yields CDR1 LNHNV and CDR2 YYDKDF (reference sequence). With V trimmed by 5 bases and J by 2 bases, 21 bases remained unmatched.

This clone was counted between two and nine times. The CDR3, as DNA: TGTGCCAGCAGTTGGGCAGGGCAAGCTTTCTTT. This codes for CASSWAGQAFF. The V call is TRBV6-1, the J call TRBJ1-1, with a weak D call TRBD1 (5 bases). This CDR3 region has 11 residues. Deletions cut 5 bases from V and 9 bases from J, with 10 bases between. The germline V gene encodes CDR1 MNHNS and CDR2 SASEGT.

The chain joins TRBV30 to TRBJ1-5, with TRBD1 matching over 7 bases. CDR1 is GTSNPN and CDR2 is SVGIG in the germline V gene (reference sequence). The trim removed 1 base at V and 4 bases at J, leaving 1 base unmatched. This CDR3 is built from 13 residues. CDR3 sequence: CAWSATGNQPQHF. CDR3 DNA sequence: TGTGCCTGGAGTGCGACAGGGAATCAGCCCCAGCATTTT.

The chain recombines TRBV28 with TRBJ2-7; 8 positions agree with TRBD1. V trimming: 3 bases; J trimming: 3 bases; junction bases outside the gene matches: 4. CDR1 MDHEN and CDR2 SYDVKM come from the germline V gene. The CDR3 covers 14 residues. The CDR3 region is CASSLTGVDYEQYF. For the CDR3, the DNA is TGTGCCAGCAGTTTGACAGGGGTAGACTACGAGCAGTACTTC. The variable domain in full, with the rest retrieved from reference TRBV28 and TRBJ2-7, is DVKVTQSSRYLVKRTGEKVFLECVQDMDHENMFWYRQDPGLGLRLIYFSYDVKMKEKGDIPEGYSVSREKKERFSLILESASTNQTSMYLCASSLTGVDYEQYFGPGTRLTVT.

The chain employs TRBV5-1 and TRBJ2-7, with D unresolved. Germline loops: CDR1 SGHRS, CDR2 YFSETQ. The CDR3 runs to 13 residues. V gave up 3 bases and J gave up 7 bases, with 14 bases separating them. This CDR3 reads CASSSPPDLEQYF. The CDR3, as DNA: TGCGCCAGCAGCTCCCCCCCGGACCTGGAGCAGTACTTC.

J is TRBJ2-2 and V is TRBV7-3, with 8 nucleotides matching TRBD1. Germline V CDR1 and CDR2: SGHTA, FQGTGA. Trimming removed 5 bases from V and 10 bases from J; junction bases left unmatched: 9. The CDR3 is made up of 14 amino acids. The CDR3 here is CASSIGQGYEELFF. DNA for the CDR3: TGTGCCAGCAGCATCGGACAGGGTTATGAGGAGCTGTTTTTT.

This CDR3 is CASSEWYGYEKLFF. The CDR3 DNA is TGTGCCAGCAGTGAATGGTACGGGTATGAAAAACTGTTTTTT. The chain carries TRBV6-1 and TRBJ1-4; D is ambiguous. Germline loops: CDR1 MNHNS, CDR2 SASEGT. Trimming cost V 2 bases and J 6 bases, with 10 bases left between them. This CDR3 comprises 14 residues.

This chain joins TRBV29-1 and TRBJ2-7; 9 bases fit TRBD1. Trimming removed 3 bases from V and 6 bases from J; junction bases left unmatched: 3. The CDR3 is made up of 12 amino acids. CDR1 is SQVTM, CDR2 ANQGSEA, per germline. The CDR3 DNA reads as TGCAGCGTTGATGGACAGGGGTTCGAGCAGTACTTC. Protein sequence: CSVDGQGFEQYF.

The chain joins TRBV29-1 to TRBJ1-1, with D perhaps TRBD1 (5 bases). CDR3 size: 12 residues. V was shortened by 5 bases and J by 1 base, with 8 bases between the two germline ends. Germline V gives CDR1 SQVTM, CDR2 ANQGSEA. The CDR3 nucleotides read TGCAGCGTTTGGGGGGGGAACACTGAAGCTTTCTTT. Translating it yields CSVWGGNTEAFF.

This chain uses TRBV14 with TRBJ1-1; no firm D call. The germline gives CDR1 SGHDN, CDR2 FVKESK. Trimming cost V 1 base and J 8 bases, with 2 bases left between them. CDR3 length equals 10 residues. CDR3 sequence (DNA): TGTGCCAGCAGCCAAGGGGAAGCTTTCTTT. Its translation is CASSQGEAFF.

This sequence joins TRBV7-2 and TRBJ2-4, with 7 bases identical to TRBD1. CDR3 length: 14 residues. V shed 5 bases, J shed 5 bases, and the junction held 6 bases outside the gene matches. CDR1 SGHTA and CDR2 FQGNSA come from the germline V gene. The CDR3 DNA reads TGTGCCAGCAGCCCAGGGGGTAAAGAAAACATTCAGTACTTC. Translation: CASSPGGKENIQYF.

This sequence joins TRBV5-1 and TRBJ1-6; a weak D match, TRBD1 (5 bases). Between the trimmed V and J ends, which lost 2 bases and 4 bases, there was a span of 13 bases. From germline, CDR1 is SGHRS and CDR2 YFSETQ. The CDR3 has 16 residues. CDR3 sequence reads: CASSFTVTAYNSPLHF. The CDR3 DNA sequence: TGCGCCAGCAGCTTCACCGTGACAGCTTATAATTCACCCCTCCACTTT.

The V and J genes are TRBV19 and TRBJ2-1, with TRBD2 matching over 7 bases. The CDR3 sequence is 15 residues long. The trim removed 2 bases at V and 7 bases at J, leaving 8 bases unmatched. Germline CDR1 is LNHDA and CDR2 is SQIVND (reference sequence). CDR3 sequence: CASSILAGDGNEQFF. CDR3 DNA: TGTGCCAGTAGTATATTGGCGGGGGATGGTAATGAGCAGTTCTTC.

The genes are TRBV29-1 and TRBJ1-1; a weak D match, TRBD1 (5 bases). The CDR3 runs to 13 residues. V lost 7 bases, J lost 1 base, and 13 bases lay in between. Germline CDR1 reads SQVTM; CDR2 reads ANQGSEA. CDR3 bases: TGCAGCGCCCCCGGGACGGGGAACACTGAAGCTTTCTTT. This encodes CSAPGTGNTEAFF.

The chain joins TRBV4-2 to TRBJ1-3; TRBD1 matches 9 bases. This CDR3 region has 16 residues. From germline, CDR1 is LGHNA and CDR2 YNFKEQ. The trim removed 0 bases at V and 5 bases at J, leaving 5 bases unmatched. CDR3 sequence (DNA): TGTGCCAGCAGCCAAGATATAGGACAGGGGCGAAACACCATATATTTT. It yields the protein CASSQDIGQGRNTIYF.

The chain combines TRBV7-3 with TRBJ2-5; 9 nucleotides align to TRBD2. With 5 bases clipped from V and 7 bases from J, the junction kept 2 bases outside the gene matches. CDR3 length equals 12 residues. Germline V lookup: CDR1 SGHTA, CDR2 FQGTGA. CDR3 amino acids: CASSLLAGTQYF. CDR3 nucleotides: TGTGCCAGCAGCCTACTAGCGGGGACCCAGTACTTC.

V usage is TRBV18 and J usage is TRBJ2-1; D not resolved. Trimming stripped 4 bases from V and 7 bases from J, with 11 bases between. This CDR3 has 13 residues. Germline V gene sequence: CDR1 KGHSH, CDR2 LQKENI. CDR3 bases: TGTGCCAGCTCACAAAAGGAAGCGAATGAGCAGTTCTTC. Translated: CASSQKEANEQFF.

This clone was observed a single time. The chain joins TRBV5-1 to TRBJ1-1; weak D call: TRBD1 (6 bases). The length of the CDR3 is 13 residues. The ends were cut back, 3 bases at V and 4 bases at J, with 10 bases in the middle. Germline CDR1 SGHRS, CDR2 YFSETQ. The CDR3 is CASSSEGGTEAFF. The CDR3 coding sequence is TGCGCCAGCAGCTCGGAGGGGGGCACTGAAGCTTTCTTT.

This chain uses TRBV29-1 with TRBJ1-1; 7 bases map to TRBD1. Germline trimming cut 2 bases from V and 6 bases from J; bases unmatched to any gene: 6. This CDR3 is 13 amino acids long. Germline loops: CDR1 SQVTM, CDR2 ANQGSEA. CDR3 sequence: CSVELSRGAEAFF. In DNA form, the CDR3 reads TGCAGCGTTGAATTGAGCAGGGGGGCTGAAGCTTTCTTT.